These 8 T cell receptor beta chains came from one sample sequenced in a study of shared clonotypes between healthy human individuals. This table comes from immunoSEQ multiplex PCR, and its TCRdb copy is limited to in-frame clones, with some not included. The table lists about 1.4 million clones, around 97% of them singletons, with 0.95% to 1.5% in the top ten. Material: naive CD4+ T cells sorted from blood. Subset defined: CD45RA+ positively selected. These receptors came from a man aged 30 to 45 in good health.

The rearrangement uses TRBV10-3 and TRBJ1-2; TRBD1 matches 7 bases. Germline CDR1 is ENHRY and CDR2 is SYGVKD. The J segment lost 5 bases and the V segment lost 4 bases, leaving 7 bases of the junction unmatched. The CDR3 is 14 residues long. CDR3 region: CAISVSGQTYGYTF. The CDR3 nucleotides read TGTGCCATCAGTGTATCGGGACAGACGTATGGCTACACCTTC.

The chain employs TRBV4-3 and TRBJ2-6; D possibly corresponds to TRBD2 (6 bases). The V gene's germline CDR1 is LGHNA and CDR2 YSLEER. The length of the CDR3 is 17 residues. Deletions cut 4 bases from V and 2 bases from J, with 15 bases between. The CDR3 region has the DNA TGCGCCAGCAGCCCCCAGGCGGGGTACACTGGGGCCAACGTCCTGACTTTC. Translation: CASSPQAGYTGANVLTF.

This chain uses TRBV7-9 with TRBJ2-3; possibly TRBD1 for D (6 bases). CDR1 and CDR2 (germline): SEHNR, FQNEAQ (reference sequence). The length of the CDR3 is 18 residues. The germline V and J ends were trimmed by 8 bases and 8 bases, with 32 bases remaining between them. DNA of the CDR3: TGTGCCAGCTTTCCGGGGTCCAGGGGAATCTCGACATTAGCTACGCAGTATTTT. Translated: CASFPGSRGISTLATQYF.

This chain uses TRBV4-1 with TRBJ2-1; 7 bases align to TRBD2. CDR1 and CDR2 from the germline V gene are MGHRA and YSYEKL. This CDR3 is built from 15 residues. V lost 0 bases and J lost 9; bases outside the gene matches: 8. CDR3 amino acids: CASSQERLPGGEQFF. As DNA, the CDR3 is TGCGCCAGCAGCCAAGAACGCCTTCCGGGAGGTGAGCAGTTCTTC.

Points on this clone: The sample carries other DNA sequences with the same CDR3. This sequence joins TRBV9 and TRBJ2-3; D uncertain. V was cut by 2 bases and J by 0 bases, with 7 bases left in between. CDR3 length: 14 amino acids. Germline V gene data show CDR1 as SGDLS and CDR2 as YYNGEE. The CDR3 coding sequence is TGTGCCAGCAGCGTGATCTCTAGCACAGATACGCAGTATTTT. Its protein product is CASSVISSTDTQYF.

Worth noting for this clone: Mismatch with germline at one junction end may stem from a read error. The rearrangement links TRBV28 to TRBJ2-1, with a weak D call TRBD2 (6 bases). Germline V gene data show CDR1 as MDHEN and CDR2 as SYDVKM. This CDR3 region has 11 residues. For the CDR3, the DNA is TGTGCCAGCAGTACCACTAGCAAACCCATCTTC. Its protein is CASSTTSKPIF. Full variable domain (outside the CDR3, taken from reference TRBV28 and TRBJ2-1): DVKVTQSSRYLVKRTGEKVFLECVQDMDHENMFWYRQDPGLGLRLIYFSYDVKMKEKGDIPEGYSVSREKKERFSLILESASTNQTSMYLCASSTTSKPIFGPGTRLTVL.

The chain links TRBV28 to TRBJ2-2; D possibly matches TRBD1 or TRBD2 (6 bases each). Between the trimmed V and J ends, which lost 9 bases and 6 bases, there was a span of 8 bases. Germline V gene lookup returns CDR1 MDHEN and CDR2 SYDVKM. There are 11 residues in the CDR3. CDR3 bases: TGTGCCAGTGGGGGGCCCGGGGAGCTGTTTTTT. Its protein product is CASGGPGELFF.

The chain has TRBV7-2 and TRBJ1-2; D gene uncertain. In germline, CDR1 is SGHTA, CDR2 FQGNSA. The CDR3 totals 14 residues. The V and J ends lost 4 bases and 0 bases respectively, with 9 bases between them. The CDR3 loop reads CASSSRKANYGYTF. DNA of the CDR3: TGTGCCAGCAGCTCCCGTAAGGCTAACTATGGCTACACCTTC. Using reference TRBV7-2 and TRBJ1-2 for the parts outside the CDR3, the full variable domain is GAGVSQSPSNKVTEKGKDVELRCDPISGHTALYWYRQSLGQGLEFLIYFQGNSAPDKSGLPSDRFSAERTGGSVSTLTIQRTQQEDSAVYLCASSSRKANYGYTFGSGTRLTVV.